The text below deals with one TCR beta chain. The entry originates in a study of CD8+ T cells in alopecia areata. Sequencing used cDNA as its template, made by extracting RNA and reverse transcribing it. Profiling relied on immunoSEQ multiplex PCR, and the TCRdb table lists in-frame clones only, not all of them. The sample records under 70,000 clones, 96% being singletons. V lost 4 bases, J lost 0 bases, and 16 bases stayed unmatched. CDR3 length equals 21 residues. Germline V gene lookup returns CDR1 SGHRS and CDR2 YFSETQ. This clonotype was sampled from a human donor with alopecia areata. The rearrangement links TRBV5-1 to TRBJ2-3, with 14 bases that match TRBD2. This material consisted of CD8+ T cells sorted from blood, taken at week 0. Here the CDR3 reads CASSPGLAGVYPSMSTDTQYF. The CDR3 coding sequence is TGCGCCAGCAGCCCGGGACTAGCGGGGGTGTACCCTTCCATGAGCACAGATACGCAGTATTTT.